These T cell receptor beta chains were read from a single sample in a study of T-cell reconstitution after alpha-beta-depleted transplantation in children. TCRdb independently ran MiXCR on the PCR reads; one entry per CDR3 protein. Here the sample spans 450,000 to 600,000 distinct CDR3 sequences, 13% being singletons. The starting material was PBMCs, mostly from graft donor cells, obtained 360 days after TCRalphabeta/CD19-depleted stem cell transplant. These receptors came from a male patient between 5 and 17 years old who had a stem cell transplant for acute myeloid leukemia, so the T cells may come from the graft donor. The CDR3 runs from the conserved cysteine through the conserved F or W. The order of the fields is V gene, CDR3 protein.

>TRBV20-1
CSATGTSGVSSTDTQYF
>TRBV6-2/TRBV6-3
CASSYPERDSYEQYF
>TRBV20-1
CSARDRMRGGETQYF
>TRBV20-1
CSARLPLKVYEQYF
>TRBV14
CASSPRWTSGRGETQYF
>TRBV7-2
CASSLLVPPYEQYF
>TRBV6-1
CASSPDRTSYEQYF
>TRBV4-3
CASSLVEFTDTQYF
>TRBV20-1
CSAADFFYEQYF
>TRBV24-1
CATSDLSGRSPREQFF